Sequencing of this TCR beta chain was carried out in a study of control samples from healthy donors and cancer patients. The repertoire was sequenced with immunoSEQ multiplex PCR; TCRdb's copy has only in-frame clones and lacks some. This table lists roughly 200,000 clones. Germline V gene lookup returns CDR1 LGHNA and CDR2 YSLEER. The CDR3 is 15 amino acids. The V gene lost 1 base and the J gene lost 4 bases, with 11 bases spanning the gap. Sequenced: blood. The TCR was taken from a woman aged 25 to 45 in good health. The V and J genes are TRBV4-3 and TRBJ1-5, with a possible D match to TRBD1 (5 bases). CDR3 sequence reads: CASSQGWAGNQPQHF. The CDR3 bases are TGCGCCAGCAGCCAAGGCTGGGCAGGGAATCAGCCCCAGCATTTT.